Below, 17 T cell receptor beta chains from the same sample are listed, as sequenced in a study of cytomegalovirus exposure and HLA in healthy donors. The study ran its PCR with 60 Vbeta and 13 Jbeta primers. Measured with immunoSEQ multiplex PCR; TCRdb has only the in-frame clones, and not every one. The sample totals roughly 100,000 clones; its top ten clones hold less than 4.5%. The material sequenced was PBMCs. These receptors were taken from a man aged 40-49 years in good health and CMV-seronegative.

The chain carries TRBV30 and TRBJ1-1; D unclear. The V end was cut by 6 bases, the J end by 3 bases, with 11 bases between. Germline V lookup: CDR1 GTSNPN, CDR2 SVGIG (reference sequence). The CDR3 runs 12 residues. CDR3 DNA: TGTGCCTGCGTTCCCCAGTACACTGAAGCTTTCTTT. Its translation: CACVPQYTEAFF.

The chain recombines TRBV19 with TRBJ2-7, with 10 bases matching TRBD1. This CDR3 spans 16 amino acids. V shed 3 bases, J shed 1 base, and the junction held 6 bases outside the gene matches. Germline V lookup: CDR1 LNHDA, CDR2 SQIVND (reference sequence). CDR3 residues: CASSILPGQGSYEQYF. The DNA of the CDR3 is TGTGCCAGTAGTATTCTCCCGGGACAGGGGTCCTACGAGCAGTACTTC.

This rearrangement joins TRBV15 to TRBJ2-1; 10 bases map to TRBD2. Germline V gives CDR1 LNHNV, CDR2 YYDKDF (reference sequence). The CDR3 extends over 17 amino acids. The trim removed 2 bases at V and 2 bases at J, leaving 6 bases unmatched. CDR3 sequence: CATSRIPSGRPYNEQFF. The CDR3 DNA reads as TGTGCCACCAGCAGAATTCCTAGCGGGAGACCCTACAATGAGCAGTTCTTC.

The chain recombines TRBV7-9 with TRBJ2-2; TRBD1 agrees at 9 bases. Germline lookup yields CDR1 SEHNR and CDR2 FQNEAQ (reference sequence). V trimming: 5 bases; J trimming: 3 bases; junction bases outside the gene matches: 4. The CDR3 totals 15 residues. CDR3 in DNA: TGTGCCAGCAGCGAGGGACAGGGCTACACCGGGGAGCTGTTTTTT. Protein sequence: CASSEGQGYTGELFF.

The CDR3 sequence is CASSKRDRGYEQYF. CDR3 in DNA: TGTGCCAGCAGTAAACGGGACAGGGGCTACGAGCAGTACTTC. The V and J genes are TRBV2 and TRBJ2-7; TRBD1 agrees at 10 bases. After removal of 5 bases from V and 3 bases from J, the junction contained 4 bases not matched to a gene. Germline CDR1 reads SNHLY; CDR2 reads FYNNEI. CDR3 length equals 14 residues.

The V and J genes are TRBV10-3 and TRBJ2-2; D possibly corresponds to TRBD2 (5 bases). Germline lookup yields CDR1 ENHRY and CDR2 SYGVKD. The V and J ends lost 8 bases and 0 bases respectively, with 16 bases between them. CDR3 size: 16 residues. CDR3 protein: CAIAVAGGSNTGELFF. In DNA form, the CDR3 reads TGTGCCATCGCGGTCGCTGGCGGGTCGAACACCGGGGAGCTGTTTTTT.

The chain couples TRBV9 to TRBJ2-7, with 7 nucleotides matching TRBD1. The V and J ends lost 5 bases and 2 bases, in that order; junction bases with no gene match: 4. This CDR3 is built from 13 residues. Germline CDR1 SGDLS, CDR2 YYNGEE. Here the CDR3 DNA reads TGTGCCAGCAGTCGACAGGGAACCTACGAGCAGTACTTC. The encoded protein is CASSRQGTYEQYF.

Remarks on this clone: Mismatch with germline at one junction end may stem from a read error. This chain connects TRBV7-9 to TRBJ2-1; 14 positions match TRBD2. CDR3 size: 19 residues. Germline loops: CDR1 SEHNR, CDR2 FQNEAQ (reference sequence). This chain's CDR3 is CASSTGPGTSGSSYNEQLF. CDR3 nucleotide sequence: TGTGCCAGCAGCACGGGACCTGGGACTAGCGGGAGCTCCTACAATGAGCAGCTCTTC.

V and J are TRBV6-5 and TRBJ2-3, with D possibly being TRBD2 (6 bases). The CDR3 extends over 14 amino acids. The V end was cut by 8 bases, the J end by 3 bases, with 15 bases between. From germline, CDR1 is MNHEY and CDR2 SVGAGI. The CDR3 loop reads CASGEAGPTDTQYF. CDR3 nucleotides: TGTGCCAGCGGAGAGGCGGGGCCAACAGATACGCAGTATTTT.

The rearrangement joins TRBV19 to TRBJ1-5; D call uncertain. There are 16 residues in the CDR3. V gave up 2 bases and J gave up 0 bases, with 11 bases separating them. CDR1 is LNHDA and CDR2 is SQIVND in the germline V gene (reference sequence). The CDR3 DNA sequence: TGTGCCAGTAGTATAATGGACGGGGTTAGCAATCAGCCCCAGCATTTT. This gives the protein CASSIMDGVSNQPQHF.

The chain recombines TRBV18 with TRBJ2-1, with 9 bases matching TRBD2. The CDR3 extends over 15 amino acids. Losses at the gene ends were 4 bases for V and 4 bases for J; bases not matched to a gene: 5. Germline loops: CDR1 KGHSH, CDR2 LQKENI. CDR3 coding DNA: TGTGCCAGCTCACTTAGCGGGAGAGCGTACAATGAGCAGTTCTTC. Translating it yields CASSLSGRAYNEQFF.

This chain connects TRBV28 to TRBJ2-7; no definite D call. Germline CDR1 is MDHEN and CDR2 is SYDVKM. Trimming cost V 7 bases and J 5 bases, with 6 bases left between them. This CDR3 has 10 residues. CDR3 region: CASTPDEQYF. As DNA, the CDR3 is TGTGCCAGCACTCCAGACGAGCAGTACTTC.

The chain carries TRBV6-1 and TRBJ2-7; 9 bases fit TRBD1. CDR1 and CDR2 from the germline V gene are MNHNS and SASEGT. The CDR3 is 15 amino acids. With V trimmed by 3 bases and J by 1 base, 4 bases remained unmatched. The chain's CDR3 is CASSDLGTGSYEQYF. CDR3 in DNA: TGTGCCAGCAGTGACTTAGGGACAGGGTCCTACGAGCAGTACTTC.

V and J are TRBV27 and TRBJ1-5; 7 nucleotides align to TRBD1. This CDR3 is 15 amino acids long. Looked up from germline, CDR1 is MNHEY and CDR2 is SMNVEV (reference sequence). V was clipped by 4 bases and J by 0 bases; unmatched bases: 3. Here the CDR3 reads CASSSGQSSNQPQHF. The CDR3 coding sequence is TGTGCCAGCAGTTCGGGACAGAGTAGCAATCAGCCCCAGCATTTT.

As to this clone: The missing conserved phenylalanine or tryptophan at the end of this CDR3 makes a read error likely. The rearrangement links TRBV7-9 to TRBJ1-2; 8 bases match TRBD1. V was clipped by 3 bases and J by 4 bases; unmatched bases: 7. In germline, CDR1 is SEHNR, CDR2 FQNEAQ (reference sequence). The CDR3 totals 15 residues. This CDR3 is CASSLSQGARYGYTL. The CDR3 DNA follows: TGTGCCAGCAGCTTGAGCCAGGGGGCACGCTATGGCTACACCCTC.

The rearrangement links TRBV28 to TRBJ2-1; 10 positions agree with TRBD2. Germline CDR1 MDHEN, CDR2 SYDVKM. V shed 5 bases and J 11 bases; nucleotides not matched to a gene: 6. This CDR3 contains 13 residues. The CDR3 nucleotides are TGTGCCAGCAGTACGCCTAGCGGGAGAAAGCAGTTCTTC. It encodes CASSTPSGRKQFF.

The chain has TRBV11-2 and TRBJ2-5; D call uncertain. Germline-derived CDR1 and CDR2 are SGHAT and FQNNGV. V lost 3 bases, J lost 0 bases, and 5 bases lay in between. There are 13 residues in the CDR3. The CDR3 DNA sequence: TGTGCCAGCAGCTTTGACTACCAAGAGACCCAGTACTTC. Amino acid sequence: CASSFDYQETQYF. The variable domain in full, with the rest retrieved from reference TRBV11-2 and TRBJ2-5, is EAGVAQSPRYKIIEKRQSVAFWCNPISGHATLYWYQQILGQGPKLLIQFQNNGVVDDSQLPKDRFSAERLKGVDSTLKIQPAKLEDSAVYLCASSFDYQETQYFGPGTRLLVL.